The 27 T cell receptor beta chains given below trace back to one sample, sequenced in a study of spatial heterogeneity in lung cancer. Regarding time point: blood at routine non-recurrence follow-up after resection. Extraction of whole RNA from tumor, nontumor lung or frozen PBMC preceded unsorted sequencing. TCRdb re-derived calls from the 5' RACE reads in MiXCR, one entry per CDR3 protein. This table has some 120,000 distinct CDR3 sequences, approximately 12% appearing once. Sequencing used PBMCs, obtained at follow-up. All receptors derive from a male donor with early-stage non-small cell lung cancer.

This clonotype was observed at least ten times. In DNA, the CDR3 is TGTGCCAGCATCACCGGGACAGGGGCCTATGGCTACACCTTC. Its translation is CASITGTGAYGYTF. The chain combines TRBV28 with TRBJ1-2, with 10 bases fitting TRBD1. The CDR3 is 14 amino acids. The germline V gene encodes CDR1 MDHEN and CDR2 SYDVKM. J lost 4 bases, V lost 7 bases, and 6 bases had no gene match.

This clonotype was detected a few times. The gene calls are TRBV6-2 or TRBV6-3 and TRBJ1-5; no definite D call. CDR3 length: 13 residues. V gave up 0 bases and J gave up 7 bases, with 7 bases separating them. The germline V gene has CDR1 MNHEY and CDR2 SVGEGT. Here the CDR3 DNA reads TGTGCCAGCAGTTACTCCGGGATCCAGCCCCAGCATTTT. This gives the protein CASSYSGIQPQHF.

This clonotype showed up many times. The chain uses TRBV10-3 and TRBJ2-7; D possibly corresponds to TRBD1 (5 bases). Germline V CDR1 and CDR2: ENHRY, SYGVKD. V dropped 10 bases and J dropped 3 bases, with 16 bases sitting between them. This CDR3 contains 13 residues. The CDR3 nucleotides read TGTGCCACTAAGGGAACAGGTAACTACGAGCAGTACTTC. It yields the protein CATKGTGNYEQYF.

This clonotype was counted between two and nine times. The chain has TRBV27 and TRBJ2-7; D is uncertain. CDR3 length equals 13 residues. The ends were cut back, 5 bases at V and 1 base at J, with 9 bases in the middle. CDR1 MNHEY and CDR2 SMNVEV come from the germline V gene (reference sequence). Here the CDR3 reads CASSPDGSYEQYF. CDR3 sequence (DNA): TGTGCCAGCAGTCCCGACGGTTCCTACGAGCAGTACTTC.

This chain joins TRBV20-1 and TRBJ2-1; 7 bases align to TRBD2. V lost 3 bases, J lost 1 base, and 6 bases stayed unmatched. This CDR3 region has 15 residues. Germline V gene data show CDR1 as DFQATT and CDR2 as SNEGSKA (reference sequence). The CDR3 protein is CSASPPRGSYNEQFF. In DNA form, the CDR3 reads TGCAGTGCTAGCCCTCCGCGGGGGTCCTACAATGAGCAGTTCTTC.

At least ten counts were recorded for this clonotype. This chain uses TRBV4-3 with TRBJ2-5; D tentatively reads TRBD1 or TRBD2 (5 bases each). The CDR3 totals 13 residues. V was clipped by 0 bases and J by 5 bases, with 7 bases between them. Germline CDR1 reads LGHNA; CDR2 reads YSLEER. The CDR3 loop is CASSQDRDETQYF. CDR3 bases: TGCGCCAGCAGCCAAGACAGGGACGAGACCCAGTACTTC.

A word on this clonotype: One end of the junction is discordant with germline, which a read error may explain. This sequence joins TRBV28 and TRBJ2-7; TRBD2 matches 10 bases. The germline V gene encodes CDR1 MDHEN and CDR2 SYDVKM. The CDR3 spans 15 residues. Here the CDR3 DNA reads TGTGCCAGCAGTCCCGCTAGCGGGGGCTCCTATGAGCAGTACTTC. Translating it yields CASSPASGGSYEQYF.

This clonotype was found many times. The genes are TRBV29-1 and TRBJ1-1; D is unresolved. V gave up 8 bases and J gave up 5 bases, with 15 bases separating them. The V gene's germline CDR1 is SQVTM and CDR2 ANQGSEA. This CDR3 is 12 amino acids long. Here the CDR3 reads CSSTEGGTEAFF. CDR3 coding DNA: TGCAGCTCCACGGAGGGTGGGACTGAAGCTTTCTTT.

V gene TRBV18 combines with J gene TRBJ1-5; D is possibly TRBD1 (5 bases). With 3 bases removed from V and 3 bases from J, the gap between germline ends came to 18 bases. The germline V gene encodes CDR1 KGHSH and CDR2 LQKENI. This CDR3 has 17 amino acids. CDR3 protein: CASSPPYSTEPNQPQHF. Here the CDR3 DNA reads TGTGCCAGCTCACCCCCTTATTCGACAGAGCCCAATCAGCCCCAGCATTTT.

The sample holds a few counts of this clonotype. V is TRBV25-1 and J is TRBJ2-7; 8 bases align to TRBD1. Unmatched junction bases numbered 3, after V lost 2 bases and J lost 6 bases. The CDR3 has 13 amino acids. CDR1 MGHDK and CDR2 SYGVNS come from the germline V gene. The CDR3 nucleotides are TGTGCCAGCAGTGAAGTAACAGGGGGCGAGCAGTACTTC. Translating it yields CASSEVTGGEQYF.

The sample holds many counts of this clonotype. The CDR3 protein is CASSSGGWDSPLHF. The CDR3 DNA reads as TGTGCCAGCAGTTCAGGAGGGTGGGATTCACCCCTCCACTTT. The J gene is TRBJ1-6, the V gene TRBV6-6; D is unresolved. V was clipped by 4 bases and J by 8 bases, with 12 bases between them. The germline V gene encodes CDR1 MNHNY and CDR2 SVGAGI (reference sequence). This CDR3 contains 14 residues.

CDR3 loop: CASSPTEGGRKETQYF. The CDR3 nucleotides read TGTGCCAGCAGCCCAACCGAGGGGGGGCGCAAAGAGACCCAGTACTTC. The chain carries TRBV21-1 and TRBJ2-5; the DNA was not compared with TRBD1, the D call given in the table. TRBV21-1 is a listed pseudogene. This CDR3 region has 16 residues.

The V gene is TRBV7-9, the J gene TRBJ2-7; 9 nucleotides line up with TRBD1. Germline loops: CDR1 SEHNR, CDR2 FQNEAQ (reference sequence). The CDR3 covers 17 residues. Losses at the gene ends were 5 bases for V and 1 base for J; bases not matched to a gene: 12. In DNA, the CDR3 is TGTGCCAGCAGCCAACCCTCGCCGGGACAGGGATCCTACGAGCAGTACTTC. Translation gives CASSQPSPGQGSYEQYF.

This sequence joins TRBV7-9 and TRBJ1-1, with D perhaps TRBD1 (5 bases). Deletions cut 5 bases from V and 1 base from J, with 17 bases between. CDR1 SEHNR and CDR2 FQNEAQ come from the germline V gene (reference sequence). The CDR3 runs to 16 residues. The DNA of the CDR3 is TGTGCCAGCAGCCCCCAATTTAGGGACCAGAACACTGAAGCTTTCTTT. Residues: CASSPQFRDQNTEAFF.

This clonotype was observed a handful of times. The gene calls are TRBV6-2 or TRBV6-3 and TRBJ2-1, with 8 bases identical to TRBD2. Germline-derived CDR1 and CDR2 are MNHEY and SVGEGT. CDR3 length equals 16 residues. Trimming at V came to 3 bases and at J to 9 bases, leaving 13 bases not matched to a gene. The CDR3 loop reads CASSYWSSGRSGEQFF. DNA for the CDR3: TGTGCCAGCAGTTATTGGTCTAGCGGGCGATCGGGTGAGCAGTTCTTC.

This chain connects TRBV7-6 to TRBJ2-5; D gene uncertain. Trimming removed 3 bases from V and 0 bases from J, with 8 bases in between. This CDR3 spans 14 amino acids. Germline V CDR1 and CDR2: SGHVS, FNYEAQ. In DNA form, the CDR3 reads TGTGCCAGCAGCTTCAGGCAGTACCAAGAGACCCAGTACTTC. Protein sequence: CASSFRQYQETQYF.

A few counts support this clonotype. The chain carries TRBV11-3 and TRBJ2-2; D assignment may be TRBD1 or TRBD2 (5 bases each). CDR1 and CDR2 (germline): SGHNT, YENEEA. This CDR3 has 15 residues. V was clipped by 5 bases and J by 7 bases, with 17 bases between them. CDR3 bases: TGTGCCAGCAGCCCCGGGGCTGACGTAGGCGGGGAGCTGTTTTTT. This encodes CASSPGADVGGELFF. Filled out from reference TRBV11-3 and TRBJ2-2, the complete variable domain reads EAGVVQSPRYKIIEKKQPVAFWCNPISGHNTLYWYLQNLGQGPELLIRYENEEAVDDSQLPKDRFSAERLKGVDSTLKIQPAELGDSAVYLCASSPGADVGGELFFGEGSRLTVL.

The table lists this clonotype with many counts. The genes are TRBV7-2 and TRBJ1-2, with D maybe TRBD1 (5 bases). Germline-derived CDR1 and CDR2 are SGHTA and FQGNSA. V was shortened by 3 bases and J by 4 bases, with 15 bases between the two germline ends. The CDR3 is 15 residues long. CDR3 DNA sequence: TGTGCCAGCAGCTTGGGGCAGAGGATCCCCTATGGCTACACCTTC. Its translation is CASSLGQRIPYGYTF.

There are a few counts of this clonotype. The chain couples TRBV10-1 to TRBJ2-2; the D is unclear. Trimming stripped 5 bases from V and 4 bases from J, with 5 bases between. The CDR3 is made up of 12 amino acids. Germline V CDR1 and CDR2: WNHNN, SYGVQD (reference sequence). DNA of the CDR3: TGCGCCAGCAGTCATGGCACCGGGGAGCTGTTTTTT. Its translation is CASSHGTGELFF.

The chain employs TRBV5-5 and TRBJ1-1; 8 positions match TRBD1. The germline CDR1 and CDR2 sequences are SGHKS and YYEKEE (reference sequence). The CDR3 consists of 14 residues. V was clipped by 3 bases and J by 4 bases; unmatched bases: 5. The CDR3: CASSSYRGGTEAFF. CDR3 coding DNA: TGTGCCAGCAGCTCTTACAGGGGGGGCACTGAAGCTTTCTTT.

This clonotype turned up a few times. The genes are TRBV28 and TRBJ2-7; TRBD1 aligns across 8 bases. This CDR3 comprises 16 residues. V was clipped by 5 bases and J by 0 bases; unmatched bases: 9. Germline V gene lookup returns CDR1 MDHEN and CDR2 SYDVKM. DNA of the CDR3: TGTGCCAGCAGTGCCCCAAGGACAGGGTTCTCCTACGAGCAGTACTTC. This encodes CASSAPRTGFSYEQYF. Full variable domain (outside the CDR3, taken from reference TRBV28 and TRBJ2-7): DVKVTQSSRYLVKRTGEKVFLECVQDMDHENMFWYRQDPGLGLRLIYFSYDVKMKEKGDIPEGYSVSREKKERFSLILESASTNQTSMYLCASSAPRTGFSYEQYFGPGTRLTVT.

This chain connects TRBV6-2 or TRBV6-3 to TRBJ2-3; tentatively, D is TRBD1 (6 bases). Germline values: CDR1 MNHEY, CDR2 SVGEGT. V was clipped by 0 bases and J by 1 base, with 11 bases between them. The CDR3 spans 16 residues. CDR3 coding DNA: TGTGCCAGCAGTTACTCGAACAGGGCCGGCACAGATACGCAGTATTTT. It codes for CASSYSNRAGTDTQYF.

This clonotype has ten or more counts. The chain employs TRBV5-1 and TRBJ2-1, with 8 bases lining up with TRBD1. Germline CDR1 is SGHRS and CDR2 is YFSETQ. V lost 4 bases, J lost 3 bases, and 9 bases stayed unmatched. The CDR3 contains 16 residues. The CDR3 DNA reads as TGCGCCAGCAGCATTTCCGGGACAGGCGGCTACAATGAGCAGTTCTTC. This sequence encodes CASSISGTGGYNEQFF. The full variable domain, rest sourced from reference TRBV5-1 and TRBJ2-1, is KAGVTQTPRYLIKTRGQQVTLSCSPISGHRSVSWYQQTPGQGLQFLFEYFSETQRNKGNFPGRFSGRQFSNSRSEMNVSTLELGDSALYLCASSISGTGGYNEQFFGPGTRLTVL.

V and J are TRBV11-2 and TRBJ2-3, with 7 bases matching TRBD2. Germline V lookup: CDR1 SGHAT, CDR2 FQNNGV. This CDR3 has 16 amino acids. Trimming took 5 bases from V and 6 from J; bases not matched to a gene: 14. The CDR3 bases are TGTGCCAGCAGCCCACGCCTGGGGGGGGAAGGGGATACGCAGTATTTT. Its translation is CASSPRLGGEGDTQYF.

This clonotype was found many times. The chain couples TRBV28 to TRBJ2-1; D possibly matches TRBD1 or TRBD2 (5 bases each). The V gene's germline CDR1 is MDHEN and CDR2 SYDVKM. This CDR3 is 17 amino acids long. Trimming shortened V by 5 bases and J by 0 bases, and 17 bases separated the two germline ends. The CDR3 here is CASSPRVGASSYNEQFF. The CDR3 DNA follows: TGTGCCAGCAGTCCCCGGGTCGGGGCAAGCTCCTACAATGAGCAGTTCTTC. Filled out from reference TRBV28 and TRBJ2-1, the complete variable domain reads DVKVTQSSRYLVKRTGEKVFLECVQDMDHENMFWYRQDPGLGLRLIYFSYDVKMKEKGDIPEGYSVSREKKERFSLILESASTNQTSMYLCASSPRVGASSYNEQFFGPGTRLTVL.

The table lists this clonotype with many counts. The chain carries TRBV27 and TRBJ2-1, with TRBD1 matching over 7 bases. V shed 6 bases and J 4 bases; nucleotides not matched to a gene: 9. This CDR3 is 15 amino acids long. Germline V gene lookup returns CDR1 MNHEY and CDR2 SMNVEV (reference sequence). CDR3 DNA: TGTGCCAGCAGCAGGACCGGGACAGTATACAATGAGCAGTTCTTC. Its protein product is CASSRTGTVYNEQFF.

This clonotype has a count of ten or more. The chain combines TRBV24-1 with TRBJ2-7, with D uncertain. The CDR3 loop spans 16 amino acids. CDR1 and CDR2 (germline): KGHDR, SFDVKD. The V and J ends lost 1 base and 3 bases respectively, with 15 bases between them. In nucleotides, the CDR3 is TGTGCCACCAGTGATTTCGCCTCCAGCCTCGGCTACGAGCAGTACTTC. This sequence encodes CATSDFASSLGYEQYF.